The T cell receptor (beta chain) described here comes from a study of cytomegalovirus exposure and HLA in healthy donors (dated by TCRdb to about 2017). General notes on the study: According to an earlier analysis of 587 of the donors, about 170 million T cells yielded 117 million unique TCR beta sequences and about 300 Gb of sequence data. Among the approximately 430 genotyped donors, more than 70% belonged to the genetic ancestry cluster associated with self-reported Caucasian donors. Typing coverage varied by locus: roughly 629-640 donors for A, B, C, DRB1 and DQB1; approximately 500 for DQA1; around 610 for DPA1; approximately 490 for DPB1. About five DR-DQ haplotypes were treated as single units for association and clustering because of strong linkage in the cohort. Both class I and class II loci were covered by HLA typing, at four-digit resolution. Alongside the repertoire data, information on donor age, sex, ethnicity and CMV serostatus was compiled. The study aimed to test whether cataloging public T cell receptors could reveal signatures of past pathogen exposure. Every repertoire in the discovery cohort had been generated on one and the same sequencing platform. Rather than drawing on any new phenotypic data, the later analysis identified candidate immune exposures from TCR beta sequences and the way those sequences occurred across donors. An early release that covered several hundred HLA-typed donors contained around 300 gigabases of sequencing data and tens of millions of unique TCR sequences. Among over 350 genotyped donors of the cohort, an average of about 240,000 unique TCR beta nucleotide sequences were sequenced per donor, roughly 20% of them non-productive. In a later genetic analysis, genome-wide SNP genotypes for about three fifths of the 666 donors were used, and that subset was treated as a discovery cohort. The study used immunosequencing to profile the T cell repertoires of some 600 subjects and linked those repertoires to cytomegalovirus serostatus. An earlier analysis of around 580 of the donors used high-throughput TCR beta sequencing to judge whether each TCR beta V gene segment behaved as functional or pseudogenic. Along with the roughly 710-subject first cohort, a separate validation cohort of over a hundred different subjects was used. The study combined high-throughput TCR immunosequencing, statistical association of individual TCRs with disease status, and machine learning to predict cytomegalovirus infection status. A later analysis re-analyzed previously published TCR beta repertoires from about 600 donors and added high-resolution HLA genotyping to study TCR occurrence patterns. General study outcomes and caveats: Most CMV-associated TCR beta chains appeared to be HLA-restricted in a later analysis, and the HLA associations seemed to be driven largely by CMV exposure. The only immune exposure information available for the cohort was CMV serostatus. It was suggested by the authors that the approach could potentially be generalized to other disease states and immunological phenotypes. In a later analysis, HLA-associated TCR beta chains showed more clonal expansion and lower generation probabilities than non-associated chains that were equally common. A total of 150 to 200 TCR beta chains were listed by the study as associated with cytomegalovirus. While some public TCRs were present in many individuals, most TCR sequences turned up only very rarely across donors. Presence/absence analyses assumed roughly uniform sequencing depth across donors, an assumption that may not hold. Correlated functional status among segregating V segments might reflect linkage disequilibrium, but an unknown experimental factor could not be ruled out. A cluster of highly shared sequence variants was judged likely to represent a technical artifact of the sequencing pipeline. Specific HLA alleles were associated with roughly 16,000 TCR beta sequences at a false discovery rate of 0.05 in a later analysis. Approximately 18 rarely observed V segments, including chromosome 9 orphons, were excluded from the earlier analysis of some 590 of the donors because counts were too low. A later genetic analysis associated a missense DCLRE1C variant with V-gene and J-gene trimming of TCR beta chains, and an independent cohort replicated the association. In this cohort, only TCR beta chains were sequenced, and detectable features were limited by the absence of alpha or paired-chain data. A further reported finding was that TCR beta sequences accurately predicted the HLA-A and HLA-B alleles for most subjects in the first cohort. The 87-base-pair reads could not distinguish some IMGT-functional V segments, including TRBV6-2 and TRBV6-3, so those segments were excluded. In a later analysis, TCR association rates were found to vary across HLA loci, with the most associated TCRs seen for DRB1 alleles and the fewest for HLA-C alleles. The classifier was reported to diagnose cytomegalovirus status with high specificity and sensitivity in both the original and validation cohorts. An earlier analysis of roughly 570 of the donors showed that most TCR beta V segments appeared in productive rearrangements either about 87% or about 30% of the time, which broadly matched IMGT annotations. Three of the identified cytomegalovirus-associated TCR beta chains were confirmed in vitro to be specific for cytomegalovirus antigens. A later analysis reported that several top co-occurrence clusters appeared linked to parvovirus B19, influenza, CMV and Epstein-Barr virus. Assigning TCR associations to individual alleles was difficult when HLA alleles, especially DR and DQ, strongly co-occurred. According to a later genetic analysis, donors in an Asian-associated ancestry cluster had fewer N-insertions in productive TCRs than the roughly 700-donor mean. Because some donors lacked HLA typing at each locus, the association tests relied only on the typed subset.

The library was made by the immunoSEQ multiplex PCR assay. The multiplex PCR relied on a mix of 60 forward primers for TCR Vbeta segments and 13 reverse primers for TCR Jbeta segments. The CDR3 region of rearranged TCR beta genes was amplified from genomic DNA by a multiplex PCR assay. The amplified TCR beta libraries were sequenced on the Illumina HiSeq System as 87-base-pair reads. The authors' analysis ran thus. A later analysis tallied tens of millions of unique TCR beta chains across the 666 repertoires, and about 12 million of those chains were shared by two or more donors. A nearest-neighbor algorithm error-corrected the raw reads and collapsed the reads into unique sequences, merging closely related sequences to remove PCR and sequencing errors. To assign V, D and J gene segments, CDR3 sequences were aligned to IMGT reference sequences. For a sequence to be retained, at least a six-nucleotide match to both a V gene segment and a J gene segment was required. Rearrangements were classified as productive when the CDR3 lacked stop codons and remained in frame with V and J, and all other rearrangements were classified as non-productive. CDR3 was defined according to IMGT convention as the region running from the second conserved V-encoded cysteine to the conserved J-encoded phenylalanine. The earlier analysis of approximately 500 of the donors excluded sequences that lacked an unambiguous match to a single V gene segment. An earlier analysis of under 750 of the donors called V segments functional above 56.7% productive rearrangements and segregating when the between-donor standard deviation exceeded 5%. A statistical classification framework was built for diagnosing cytomegalovirus status from the catalog of TCR beta chain sequences. V and J gene assignment, in a later analysis, came from comparing TCR nucleotide sequences with IMGT/GENE-DB human TR gene sequences. Using the TCRdist pipeline, a later analysis assigned CDR3 sequences along with most-parsimonious VDJ recombination scenarios. In a later analysis, each TCR beta chain was defined by its CDR3 amino acid sequence together with its V-gene family, and reads without a unique V-gene family were excluded. To address suspected cross-contamination and a sequencing artifact, a later analysis removed roughly 640 highly shared, low-generation-probability nucleotide sequences. For each public chain, a later analysis derived a clonal expansion index from normalized ranks of inferred template counts within each repertoire. In a later analysis, generation probabilities were computed using a VDJ recombination model fitted to out-of-frame rearrangements, and the results were checked against IGoR. A later analysis scored TCR-TCR, TCR-HLA and TCR-CMV co-occurrence with hypergeometric tests, applying a repertoire-size bias correction to TCR pairs. A later analysis estimated false discovery rates by permuting HLA or CMV assignments 20 times. In a later analysis, co-occurring TCRs were grouped using DBSCAN, and TCRdist sequence similarity was added for clustering within HLA-allele-positive subsets. Co-occurrence clustering excluded repertoires with fewer than 30,000 or more than 120,000 public chains, plus five with anomalous nucleotide sharing. Here the immuneACCESS table is served through TCRdb, limited to in-frame sequences with V and J called. Missing clones are a known gap in these copies; in checked studies unresolved V genes cover under half, and the rest lacks a known reason. That table gives V, J and clone size, and the DNA gave D and trimming. Here the sample has roughly 200,000 clones; roughly 9.5% occur a single time. Jointly, the top ten make up about 1.2% of the sample.

This clone was observed a few times. What antigen it recognizes has not been identified. Base-call qualities are not available, and no considerably larger clone is one nucleotide away. The cohort comprised some 730 healthy bone marrow donors. At the time of sampling, all cohort members were nominally healthy, though unrecorded immune exposures were likely present. The donor was CMV seropositive and was included in the group of 250 to 350 seropositive cohort members. Every donor gave a peripheral blood sample, and the peripheral blood mononuclear cells from that sample were used for TCR beta sequencing. The Qiagen DNeasy Blood Extraction Kit was used to extract genomic DNA from the blood cell samples. Sequences SGHAT (CDR1) and FQDESV (CDR2) are obtained from the germline V gene (reference sequence). From cysteine to phenylalanine, the CDR3 is 16 amino acids long. The read is trimmed to its CDR3 DNA, 48 bases read in frame from base 1. Trimming removed 4 bases from V and 6 bases from J; the gene matches leave 14 bases unexplained.

The sequenced material came from PBMCs. The chain uses TRBV11-1 and TRBJ1-2; TRBD1 matches 7 bases in the middle. The TCR originated in a woman aged 30 to 39 in good health and CMV-seropositive. The bases are TGTGCCAGCAGCTCCTCCCTCGGGACAGACTACGATGGCTACACCTTC. It is translated as CASSSSLGTDYDGYTF.